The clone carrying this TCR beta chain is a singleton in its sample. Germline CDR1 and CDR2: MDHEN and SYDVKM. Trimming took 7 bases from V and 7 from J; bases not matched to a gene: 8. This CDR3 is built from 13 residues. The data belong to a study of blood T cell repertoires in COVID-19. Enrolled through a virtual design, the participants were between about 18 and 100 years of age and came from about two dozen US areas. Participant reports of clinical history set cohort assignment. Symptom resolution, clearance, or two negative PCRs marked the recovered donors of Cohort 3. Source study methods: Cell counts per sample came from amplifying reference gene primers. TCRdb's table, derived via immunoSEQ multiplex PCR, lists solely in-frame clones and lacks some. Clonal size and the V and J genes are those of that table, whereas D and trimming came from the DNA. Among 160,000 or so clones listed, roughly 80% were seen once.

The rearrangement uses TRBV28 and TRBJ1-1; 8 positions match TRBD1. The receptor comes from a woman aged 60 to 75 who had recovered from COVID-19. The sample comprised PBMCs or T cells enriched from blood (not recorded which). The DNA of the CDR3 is TGTGCCAGCATGACACAGGGGGTTAGTGAAGCTTTCTTT. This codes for CASMTQGVSEAFF.